The source of this TCR beta chain is a study of cytomegalovirus exposure and HLA in healthy donors. Assay: immunoSEQ multiplex PCR; the TCRdb copy retains only in-frame clones and omits some. The repertoire has roughly 190,000 clones, roughly 86% of them found once; the top ten carry 7.2%. The TCR sequence derives from a man under 40 in good health and CMV-seropositive. Sequenced sample: PBMCs.

As DNA, the CDR3 is TGTGCCAGCAGTTCCCCCACCAGTGGAGGGGAACTCTACGAGCAGTACTTC. Translation: CASSSPTSGGELYEQYF. The chain joins TRBV27 to TRBJ2-7, with a tentative D call TRBD2 (6 bases). The CDR3 consists of 17 residues. Germline V gene data show CDR1 as MNHEY and CDR2 as SMNVEV (reference sequence). Trimming left V 4 bases short and J 3 bases short, with 22 bases between.